Presented here are 22 T cell receptor beta chains from one specimen sequenced in a study of T cell responses to AZD1222 COVID-19 vaccine. The protocol was immunoSEQ multiplex PCR, while the TCRdb copy is restricted to in-frame clones and leaves out a portion. Here the sample spans about 110,000 clones, roughly 88% being singletons. The sequenced sample was peripheral blood, obtained on day 0 of AZD1222 vaccination. The receptors stem from an adult in good health.

The chain has TRBV30 and TRBJ2-3, with 7 bases identical to TRBD2. This CDR3 is 17 amino acids long. Germline V CDR1 and CDR2: GTSNPN, SVGIG (reference sequence). The junction had 13 bases not matched to a gene; V was cut back by 2 bases and J by 2 bases. CDR3 coding DNA: TGTGCCTGGAGTCTTAGAAGACTAGCAAGCTACACAGATACGCAGTATTTT. It translates to CAWSLRRLASYTDTQYF.

The chain recombines TRBV20-1 with TRBJ1-5; D ambiguous. The germline CDR1 and CDR2 sequences are DFQATT and SNEGSKA (reference sequence). Trimming cost V 3 bases and J 4 bases, with 16 bases left between them. The CDR3 runs 15 residues. In DNA form, the CDR3 reads TGCAGTGCTAGTGCTGGGGTTAGAAGGAATCAGCCCCAGCATTTT. It specifies CSASAGVRRNQPQHF.

V gene TRBV7-2 combines with J gene TRBJ1-6; TRBD1 agrees at 7 bases. V lost 5 bases, J lost 0 bases, and 7 bases stayed unmatched. Germline V CDR1 and CDR2: SGHTA, FQGNSA. CDR3 size: 17 residues. The CDR3 sequence is CASSVPPGGSYNSPLHF. CDR3 coding DNA: TGTGCCAGCAGCGTTCCTCCAGGGGGCTCCTATAATTCACCCCTCCACTTT.

The V and J genes are TRBV24-1 and TRBJ1-5, with TRBD1 identical over 8 bases. The CDR3 length is 17 residues. Germline values: CDR1 KGHDR, CDR2 SFDVKD. The J segment lost 5 bases and the V segment lost 5 bases, leaving 13 bases of the junction unmatched. In DNA form, the CDR3 reads TGTGCCACCAGTGGGGGCAGGGGGCGAATGAGGGATCAGCCCCAGCATTTT. Translation: CATSGGRGRMRDQPQHF.

This chain connects TRBV6-5 to TRBJ1-5, with a weak D call TRBD1 (6 bases). Between the trimmed V and J ends, which lost 2 bases and 5 bases, there was a span of 10 bases. Germline CDR1 is MNHEY and CDR2 is SVGAGI. The CDR3 loop spans 14 amino acids. The CDR3 DNA reads TGTGCCAGCAGTTACGGGGCAGGGGATCAGCCCCAGCATTTT. This encodes CASSYGAGDQPQHF.

The chain couples TRBV5-4 to TRBJ2-7, with a tentative D call TRBD1 (5 bases). Germline values: CDR1 SGHNT, CDR2 YYREEE (reference sequence). This CDR3 region has 15 residues. The V and J ends lost 2 bases and 0 bases respectively, with 12 bases between them. CDR3: CASSLQGASSYEQYF. CDR3 nucleotide sequence: TGTGCCAGCAGCTTACAAGGGGCGAGCTCCTACGAGCAGTACTTC.

A few counts support this clone. CDR3 loop: CASSSLDRDSQETQYF. The CDR3, as DNA: TGTGCCAGCAGCTCACTAGATCGGGACAGTCAAGAGACCCAGTACTTC. The V call is TRBV13, the J call TRBJ2-5; 7 bases line up with TRBD1. V lost 4 bases, J lost 2 bases, and 10 bases stayed unmatched. Germline-derived CDR1 and CDR2 are PRHDT and FYEKMQ (reference sequence). CDR3 length: 16 residues.

This chain joins TRBV7-9 and TRBJ2-2; unclear D gene. This CDR3 has 18 amino acids. Germline V gene data show CDR1 as SEHNR and CDR2 as FQNEAQ (reference sequence). The germline V and J ends were trimmed by 2 bases and 0 bases, with 16 bases remaining between them. In DNA, the CDR3 is TGTGCCAGCAGCTTATTCTCGCCCTTCATTCCGAACACCGGGGAGCTGTTTTTT. As protein: CASSLFSPFIPNTGELFF.

V and J are TRBV7-2 and TRBJ2-1, with 10 nucleotides matching TRBD1. There are 16 residues in the CDR3. Germline CDR1 is SGHTA and CDR2 is FQGNSA. Trimming at V came to 5 bases and at J to 8 bases, leaving 12 bases not matched to a gene. The CDR3 is CASSITGTGDFHEQFF. The CDR3 bases are TGTGCCAGCAGCATTACCGGGACAGGGGATTTCCATGAGCAGTTCTTC.

The V and J genes are TRBV2 and TRBJ2-7; maybe TRBD1 (6 bases). The germline V and J ends were trimmed by 1 base and 6 bases, with 7 bases remaining between them. Germline CDR1 and CDR2: SNHLY and FYNNEI. The CDR3 length is 12 residues. CDR3 nucleotides: TGTGCCAGCAGTGAAGGGGGGCGCGAGCAGTACTTC. This sequence encodes CASSEGGREQYF.

The genes are TRBV5-1 and TRBJ2-7; D possibly corresponds to TRBD1 (6 bases). This CDR3 has 13 amino acids. The V and J ends lost 5 bases and 2 bases respectively, with 11 bases between them. Germline lookup yields CDR1 SGHRS and CDR2 YFSETQ. CDR3 region: CASSPGTPYEQYF. DNA of the CDR3: TGCGCCAGCAGTCCCGGGACACCCTACGAGCAGTACTTC.

The CDR3, as DNA: TGTGCCAGCAGCCTAAGCGGGCGCCGCTACAATGAGCAGTTCTTC. It yields the protein CASSLSGRRYNEQFF. The V call is TRBV3-1 (or the pseudogene TRBV3-2), the J call TRBJ2-1; D may be TRBD2 (6 bases). The CDR3 contains 15 residues. Germline-derived CDR1 and CDR2 are LGHDT and YNNKEL (reference sequence). V lost 4 bases, J lost 3 bases, and 13 bases lay in between.

The chain uses TRBV5-4 and TRBJ2-1, with TRBD2 matching over 8 bases. The CDR3 extends over 17 amino acids. V shed 2 bases, J shed 7 bases, and the junction held 14 bases outside the gene matches. Germline V CDR1 and CDR2: SGHNT, YYREEE (reference sequence). CDR3 DNA sequence: TGTGCCAGCAGCTTACGCTCCGGCGGGAGGAATAAAAATGAGCAGTTCTTC. This translates into CASSLRSGGRNKNEQFF.

This clone was seen just once. The chain links TRBV6-2 or TRBV6-3 to TRBJ1-6; D uncertain. Deletions cut 6 bases from V and 7 bases from J, with 13 bases between. Germline-derived CDR1 and CDR2 are MNHEY and SVGEGT. CDR3 size: 14 residues. For the CDR3, the DNA is TGTGCCAGCAGCCAAACTGGGAGGAATTCACCCCTCCACTTT. This sequence encodes CASSQTGRNSPLHF.

The CDR3 protein is CASSGTSGSTDTQYF. DNA of the CDR3: TGTGCCAGCAGCGGAACTAGCGGAAGCACAGATACGCAGTATTTT. This chain uses TRBV9 with TRBJ2-3, with TRBD2 matching 8 bases. V shed 3 bases, J shed 0 bases, and the junction held 3 bases outside the gene matches. This CDR3 is built from 15 residues. Looked up from germline, CDR1 is SGDLS and CDR2 is YYNGEE.

This chain links TRBV29-1 with TRBJ2-1, with 7 bases matching TRBD1. Germline V gene lookup returns CDR1 SQVTM and CDR2 ANQGSEA. V was pared by 4 bases and J by 0 bases, with 6 bases of the junction left unmatched. The CDR3 has 15 residues. The CDR3 here is CSVVRGLLSYNEQFF. CDR3 bases: TGCAGCGTTGTTAGGGGGCTTCTCTCCTACAATGAGCAGTTCTTC.

The chain links TRBV7-9 to TRBJ2-1; D gene unclear. Germline CDR1 SEHNR, CDR2 FQNEAQ (reference sequence). The CDR3 runs to 12 residues. Trimming shortened V by 5 bases and J by 2 bases, and 4 bases separated the two germline ends. This chain's CDR3 is CASSLPYNEQFF. The DNA of the CDR3 is TGTGCCAGCAGCCTACCCTACAATGAGCAGTTCTTC. Together with reference TRBV7-9 and TRBJ2-1, the CDR3 gives the full variable domain: DTGVSQNPRHKITKRGQNVTFRCDPISEHNRLYWYRQTLGQGPEFLTYFQNEAQLEKSRLLSDRFSAERPKGSFSTLEIQRTEQGDSAMYLCASSLPYNEQFFGPGTRLTVL.

The chain employs TRBV7-6 and TRBJ1-4, with 7 bases fitting TRBD1. V dropped 5 bases and J dropped 7; count of bases not matched to a gene: 13. From germline, CDR1 is SGHVS and CDR2 FNYEAQ. This CDR3 is 16 amino acids long. The CDR3 spells CASSGRGAFGPEKLFF. CDR3 sequence (DNA): TGTGCCAGCAGCGGCAGGGGGGCGTTTGGCCCTGAAAAACTGTTTTTT.

This clone has a single count. The V and J genes are TRBV28 and TRBJ1-3; maybe TRBD1 (5 bases). The germline CDR1 and CDR2 sequences are MDHEN and SYDVKM. This CDR3 has 16 residues. V was clipped by 2 bases and J by 2 bases, with 13 bases between them. The CDR3 is CASSLRLGRTGNTIYF. CDR3 bases: TGTGCCAGCAGTTTACGACTGGGACGGACTGGAAACACCATATATTTT.

This clone was detected only once. The chain joins TRBV4-1 to TRBJ2-2; unclear D gene. Germline-derived CDR1 and CDR2 are MGHRA and YSYEKL. Trimming shortened V by 1 base and J by 1 base, and 7 bases separated the two germline ends. The CDR3 covers 15 residues. CDR3 coding DNA: TGCGCCAGCAGCCAAGGGCCCTTGAACACCGGGGAGCTGTTTTTT. Translation: CASSQGPLNTGELFF.

V is TRBV4-1 and J is TRBJ2-6; D is possibly TRBD1 or TRBD2 (5 bases each). V shed 0 bases and J shed 0 bases, with 15 bases lying between them. Germline V gene sequence: CDR1 MGHRA, CDR2 YSYEKL. The CDR3 sequence is 19 residues long. The CDR3 protein is CASSQDRDGIFSGANVLTF. The CDR3 DNA sequence: TGCGCCAGCAGCCAAGATCGGGACGGAATATTCTCTGGGGCCAACGTCCTGACTTTC.

The chain combines TRBV9 with TRBJ2-1; TRBD2 agrees at 10 bases. This CDR3 has 15 residues. The J segment lost 6 bases and the V segment lost 0 bases, leaving 3 bases of the junction unmatched. Germline V gives CDR1 SGDLS, CDR2 YYNGEE. The CDR3 loop is CASSVDSGRFNEQFF. DNA for the CDR3: TGTGCCAGCAGCGTAGATAGCGGGAGGTTCAATGAGCAGTTCTTC.